Presented here are 28 T cell receptor beta chains from one specimen sequenced in a study of cytomegalovirus exposure and HLA in healthy donors. Primers included in the PCR were 60 Vbeta and 13 Jbeta primers. This table comes from immunoSEQ multiplex PCR, and its TCRdb copy is limited to in-frame clones, with some not included. This sample has about 140,000 clones, with roughly 77% found just once. The sample was PBMCs. These TCRs come from a man aged 40-55 years in good health and CMV-seronegative.

This chain links TRBV19 with TRBJ2-4; TRBD2 might be the D (5 bases). Germline V gene data show CDR1 as LNHDA and CDR2 as SQIVND (reference sequence). This CDR3 region has 15 residues. V lost 3 bases and J lost 6, with 15 bases in between. In nucleotides, the CDR3 is TGTGCCAGTAGTATCCCCCGACACGGAGGAAACATTCAGTACTTC. Protein sequence: CASSIPRHGGNIQYF.

The gene calls are TRBV7-1 and TRBJ2-4, with 8 bases lining up with TRBD1. TRBV7-1 is known as an ORF, though its function is uncertain. V shed 3 bases, J shed 0 bases, and the junction held 28 bases outside the gene matches. The CDR3 is 24 residues long. The CDR3 reads CASSSDAYNTRQGTTYLAKNIQYF. CDR3 nucleotide sequence: TGTGCCAGCAGCTCTGACGCCTATAACACTCGACAGGGGACGACGTACCTAGCCAAAAACATTCAGTACTTC.

This sequence joins TRBV7-6 and TRBJ2-1; D is perhaps TRBD1 (5 bases). Germline CDR1 SGHVS, CDR2 FNYEAQ. The CDR3 sequence is 14 residues long. Trimming cost V 1 base and J 9 bases, with 13 bases left between them. The CDR3 coding sequence is TGTGCCAGCAGCTTAGTTGGCCAGGGCACTGAGCAGTTCTTC. This encodes CASSLVGQGTEQFF.

The chain employs TRBV7-9 and TRBJ2-5; D not resolved. The germline V gene encodes CDR1 SEHNR and CDR2 FQNEAQ (reference sequence). V was pared by 2 bases and J by 0 bases, with 10 bases between. The CDR3 sequence is 15 residues long. The CDR3 DNA sequence: TGTGCCAGCAGCTTATCAGGAACAAACCAAGAGACCCAGTACTTC. Its translation: CASSLSGTNQETQYF.

This clone was seen just once. This rearrangement joins TRBV20-1 to TRBJ1-4; 8 nucleotides line up with TRBD1. Per germline, CDR1 DFQATT and CDR2 SNEGSKA (reference sequence). Germline trimming cut 7 bases from V and 8 bases from J; bases unmatched to any gene: 3. The CDR3 is 11 residues long. DNA of the CDR3: TGCAGTGGTTCAGGGGGCGAAAAACTGTTTTTT. Its translation: CSGSGGEKLFF.

The rearrangement uses TRBV19 and TRBJ2-1; D perhaps matches TRBD2 (6 bases). Germline assignment: CDR1 LNHDA and CDR2 SQIVND (reference sequence). The CDR3 covers 13 residues. Trimming pared 5 bases from V and 6 bases from J, leaving 11 bases between. The CDR3 DNA is TGTGCCAGTAGTGTAGGACTATCCAATGAGCAGTTCTTC. Translating it yields CASSVGLSNEQFF.

The DNA of the CDR3 is TGTGCCAGCAGCTTAGATCGCACAGGGAGCTATGGCTACACCTTC. This gives the protein CASSLDRTGSYGYTF. The V gene is TRBV11-2, the J gene TRBJ1-2; maybe TRBD1 (6 bases). Trimming left V 0 bases short and J 4 bases short, with 12 bases between. Germline loops: CDR1 SGHAT, CDR2 FQNNGV. CDR3 length: 15 amino acids.

The table lists this clone with many counts. The chain employs TRBV7-9 and TRBJ1-1, with 8 bases aligning to TRBD1. V lost 7 bases, J lost 5 bases, and 6 bases stayed unmatched. This CDR3 has 13 residues. Germline V CDR1 and CDR2: SEHNR, FQNEAQ (reference sequence). CDR3 DNA sequence: TGTGCCAGCACCCGGACAGGGTCGACTGAAGCTTTCTTT. It encodes CASTRTGSTEAFF.

V gene TRBV10-3 combines with J gene TRBJ1-2; TRBD1 might be the D (6 bases). The CDR3 consists of 15 residues. V was trimmed by 7 bases and J by 1 base, leaving 16 bases between them. The germline V gene has CDR1 ENHRY and CDR2 SYGVKD. The CDR3, as DNA: TGTGCCATCACCCCTGGGGGGGCAGATAACTATGGCTACACCTTC. Translated: CAITPGGADNYGYTF.

This chain connects TRBV11-2 to TRBJ2-1, with 9 bases matching TRBD1. Trimming removed 6 bases from V and 3 bases from J; junction bases left unmatched: 3. Germline V gene lookup returns CDR1 SGHAT and CDR2 FQNNGV. The CDR3 contains 14 residues. In DNA form, the CDR3 reads TGTGCCAGCAGATGGGACAGGGTCTACAATGAGCAGTTCTTC. The encoded protein is CASRWDRVYNEQFF. Supplemented by reference TRBV11-2 and TRBJ2-1, the full variable domain reads EAGVAQSPRYKIIEKRQSVAFWCNPISGHATLYWYQQILGQGPKLLIQFQNNGVVDDSQLPKDRFSAERLKGVDSTLKIQPAKLEDSAVYLCASRWDRVYNEQFFGPGTRLTVL.

This sequence joins TRBV19 and TRBJ2-4; 9 bases agree with TRBD1. The V gene end was trimmed by 5 bases and the J gene end by 0 bases; junction bases not matched to a gene: 8. This CDR3 is built from 17 residues. Germline-derived CDR1 and CDR2 are LNHDA and SQIVND (reference sequence). CDR3 residues: CASSFRTGALAKNIQYF. DNA of the CDR3: TGTGCCAGTAGTTTCCGGACAGGGGCTTTAGCCAAAAACATTCAGTACTTC.

The chain is built from TRBV6-1 and TRBJ1-2; 7 bases map to TRBD1. J gave up 4 bases and V 11 bases, and 10 bases lay outside the gene matches. This CDR3 spans 13 amino acids. Germline CDR1 and CDR2: MNHNS and SASEGT. CDR3 nucleotide sequence: TGTGCCTCGGCCACGACAGGGATCTATGGCTACACCTTC. Translation gives CASATTGIYGYTF.

The genes are TRBV7-8 and TRBJ2-3, with D possibly matching TRBD1 (5 bases). Between the trimmed V and J ends, which lost 1 base and 5 bases, there was a span of 10 bases. The germline V gene encodes CDR1 SGHVS and CDR2 FQNEAQ. CDR3 length: 14 residues. The CDR3 coding sequence is TGTGCCAGCAGCTTAGGTGACAGAAGAGATACGCAGTATTTT. This translates into CASSLGDRRDTQYF.

This clone was seen only a few times. The rearrangement uses TRBV7-8 and TRBJ1-1; the D is unclear. Trimming pared 4 bases from V and 0 bases from J, leaving 9 bases between. The CDR3 is 14 amino acids. Per germline, CDR1 SGHVS and CDR2 FQNEAQ. The CDR3 here is CASSSGSMNTEAFF. CDR3 DNA: TGTGCCAGCAGCTCGGGGTCCATGAACACTGAAGCTTTCTTT. Full variable domain (remainder filled in from reference TRBV7-8 and TRBJ1-1): GAGVSQSPRYKVAKRGQDVALRCDPISGHVSLFWYQQALGQGPEFLTYFQNEAQLDKSGLPSDRFFAERPEGSVSTLKIQRTQQEDSAVYLCASSSGSMNTEAFFGQGTRLTVV.

V gene TRBV2 combines with J gene TRBJ2-7; possible D gene TRBD1, 6 bases. Germline CDR1 reads SNHLY; CDR2 reads FYNNEI. The CDR3 is 15 residues long. V lost 6 bases, J lost 1 base, and 16 bases lay in between. The CDR3 sequence: CASRPSGTLSYEQYF. DNA for the CDR3: TGTGCCAGCAGGCCTTCCGGGACACTTTCCTACGAGCAGTACTTC.

This chain connects TRBV11-2 to TRBJ1-3, with D perhaps matching TRBD1 (5 bases). The CDR3 has 14 residues. Germline lookup yields CDR1 SGHAT and CDR2 FQNNGV. Trimming left V 5 bases short and J 9 bases short, with 17 bases between. DNA for the CDR3: TGTGCCAGCAGCATCCGGGACTTCAGGAGCACCATATATTTT. Residues: CASSIRDFRSTIYF.

The chain couples TRBV4-1 to TRBJ2-7; no definite D call. The CDR3 extends over 13 amino acids. Germline V gene data show CDR1 as MGHRA and CDR2 as YSYEKL. Deletions cut 1 base from V and 7 bases from J, with 11 bases between. The CDR3 DNA follows: TGCGCCAGCAGCCAAGTCGAGGATGATGAGCAGTACTTC. Translating gives CASSQVEDDEQYF.

V usage is TRBV30 and J usage is TRBJ2-3; 7 bases map to TRBD2. This CDR3 has 14 amino acids. Losses at the gene ends were 5 bases for V and 5 bases for J; bases not matched to a gene: 10. Germline lookup yields CDR1 GTSNPN and CDR2 SVGIG (reference sequence). CDR3 protein: CAWVGRGIQDTQYF. The CDR3 DNA reads TGTGCCTGGGTTGGGCGGGGGATTCAAGATACGCAGTATTTT.

Only a few counts were recorded for this clone. This sequence joins TRBV6-5 and TRBJ2-7; tentatively, D is TRBD2 (6 bases). The CDR3 is 15 amino acids. The V and J ends lost 0 bases and 3 bases respectively, with 12 bases between them. Germline V gene data show CDR1 as MNHEY and CDR2 as SVGAGI. CDR3 in amino acids: CASSYSRQGGYEQYF. The CDR3 bases are TGTGCCAGCAGTTACTCGAGGCAGGGAGGCTACGAGCAGTACTTC.

The V and J genes are TRBV27 and TRBJ2-1, with 10 bases identical to TRBD2. With 2 bases clipped from V and 3 bases from J, the junction kept 4 bases outside the gene matches. Germline V gene data show CDR1 as MNHEY and CDR2 as SMNVEV (reference sequence). The CDR3 spans 16 residues. CDR3 sequence reads: CASSLISGGGYNEQFF. The CDR3 region has the DNA TGTGCCAGCAGTTTAATCAGCGGGGGGGGCTACAATGAGCAGTTCTTC.

V usage is TRBV2 and J usage is TRBJ1-1; TRBD1 might be the D (6 bases). The CDR3 contains 14 residues. The germline V gene has CDR1 SNHLY and CDR2 FYNNEI. V lost 7 bases, J lost 0 bases, and 12 bases lay in between. Written as DNA, the CDR3 is TGTGCCAGCACGGGGACACGGGTGAACACTGAAGCTTTCTTT. Protein: CASTGTRVNTEAFF. The entire variable domain, with the rest obtained from reference TRBV2 and TRBJ1-1, is as follows: EPEVTQTPSHQVTQMGQEVILRCVPISNHLYFYWYRQILGQKVEFLVSFYNNEISEKSEIFDDQFSVERPDGSNFTLKIRSTKLEDSAMYFCASTGTRVNTEAFFGQGTRLTVV.

The chain employs TRBV6-6 and TRBJ2-5; D unresolved. V lost 6 bases and J lost 5, with 10 bases in between. This CDR3 is 12 amino acids long. Germline V CDR1 and CDR2: MNHNY, SVGAGI (reference sequence). For the CDR3, the DNA is TGTGCCAGCAGCCTTTACGGGGAGACCCAGTACTTC. Translated: CASSLYGETQYF.

This clone was seen more than once but under ten times. This chain connects TRBV6-4 to TRBJ2-3; D gene ambiguous. This CDR3 region has 14 residues. V lost 4 bases, J lost 3 bases, and 11 bases lay in between. The germline CDR1 and CDR2 sequences are MRHNA and SNTAGT. The CDR3 DNA is TGTGCCAGCAGTGTCGAACATTTGACAGATACGCAGTATTTT. This sequence encodes CASSVEHLTDTQYF.

This clone was counted between two and nine times. The chain couples TRBV7-3 to TRBJ2-3, with D unclear. The CDR3 spans 13 residues. Germline CDR1 SGHTA, CDR2 FQGTGA. Trimming shortened V by 1 base and J by 1 base, and 3 bases separated the two germline ends. The CDR3 region has the DNA TGTGCCAGCAGCTTAATCGGCACAGATACGCAGTATTTT. It specifies CASSLIGTDTQYF.

The rearrangement joins TRBV19 to TRBJ1-5; 9 bases agree with TRBD1. Looked up from germline, CDR1 is LNHDA and CDR2 is SQIVND (reference sequence). There are 17 residues in the CDR3. V was clipped by 6 bases and J by 0 bases; unmatched bases: 9. CDR3 DNA sequence: TGTGCCAGTAGCACGGGACAGGGCTACTCTAGCAATCAGCCCCAGCATTTT. Protein product: CASSTGQGYSSNQPQHF. Supplemented by reference TRBV19 and TRBJ1-5, the full variable domain reads DGGITQSPKYLFRKEGQNVTLSCEQNLNHDAMYWYRQDPGQGLRLIYYSQIVNDFQKGDIAEGYSVSREKKESFPLTVTSAQKNPTAFYLCASSTGQGYSSNQPQHFGDGTRLSIL.

V gene TRBV9 combines with J gene TRBJ1-2, with 7 positions matching TRBD1. Germline V CDR1 and CDR2: SGDLS, YYNGEE. V shed 2 bases and J 0 bases; nucleotides not matched to a gene: 4. The CDR3 is 15 amino acids. CDR3 bases: TGTGCCAGCAGCGTTGGACAGGCCTCTAACTATGGCTACACCTTC. It encodes CASSVGQASNYGYTF.

The chain links TRBV6-5 to TRBJ1-1; weak D call: TRBD1 (5 bases). V dropped 6 bases and J dropped 1 base, with 12 bases sitting between them. The CDR3 is made up of 14 amino acids. Looked up from germline, CDR1 is MNHEY and CDR2 is SVGAGI. In DNA form, the CDR3 reads TGTGCCAGCAGGCGGGACGGGTCGAACACTGAAGCTTTCTTT. It codes for CASRRDGSNTEAFF.

The chain uses TRBV7-2 and TRBJ2-2, with 7 nucleotides matching TRBD2. Germline V gene data show CDR1 as SGHTA and CDR2 as FQGNSA. The CDR3 totals 16 residues. V was clipped by 3 bases and J by 0 bases; unmatched bases: 4. In DNA, the CDR3 is TGTGCCAGCAGCTTTACCGGGACTACGAACACCGGGGAGCTGTTTTTT. Encoded protein: CASSFTGTTNTGELFF.